Listed below are T cell receptor beta chains from one sample, sequenced in a study of identical twins. TCRdb re-called the 5' RACE reads with MiXCR, one entry per CDR3 protein. The sample carries 200,000 to 300,000 distinct CDR3 sequences, 8% to 11% recorded once. The sequencing input was memory T cells sorted from blood. The receptors come from a man aged 50-59 years in good health. Each CDR3 is given with its conserved first and last residue. Fields, in order: V gene, J gene, CDR3 protein.

TRBV6-1	TRBJ2-5	CASSLLSKQETQYF
TRBV4-3	TRBJ1-3	CASSQDSRVPAGNTIYF
TRBV11-2	TRBJ2-7	CASSRDRGAYEQYF
TRBV20-1	TRBJ2-1	CSASRRSSYNEQFF
TRBV7-6	TRBJ1-1	CASSISAGAEAFF
TRBV15	TRBJ1-6	CATSPIGHTYNSPLHF
TRBV20-1	TRBJ2-4	CSASTGGVRNIQYF
TRBV7-8	TRBJ2-1	CASSLSQESEQFF
TRBV6-2/TRBV6-3	TRBJ2-1	CASLGLAGYNEQFF
TRBV29-1	TRBJ2-7	CSGRSGGGQYF
TRBV5-1	TRBJ1-6	CASTGSGNSPLHF
TRBV20-1	TRBJ2-6	CSARDPGQGAFTSSGANVLTF
TRBV7-2	TRBJ2-7	CASSFGTEYEQYF
TRBV7-9	TRBJ2-7	CASSSSGTTYYEQYF
TRBV20-1	TRBJ1-5	CSANEGANQPQHF
TRBV4-3	TRBJ2-7	CASSQMGLGEQYF
TRBV20-1	TRBJ1-2	CSAVHPSGYTF
TRBV20-1	TRBJ1-5	CSASNGPPNQPQHF
TRBV20-1	TRBJ2-6	CSARPPGGDGANVLTF
TRBV7-8	TRBJ2-5	CASSPSARGETQYF
TRBV2	TRBJ2-3	CASSVTGVSADTQYF
TRBV7-2	TRBJ2-5	CASSFPGAQETQYF
TRBV9	TRBJ2-1	CASSVALRGSGYNEQFF
TRBV5-1	TRBJ1-1	CASRTEGNTEAFF
TRBV3-1	TRBJ1-2	CASSHQGTGEGGYTF
TRBV10-3	TRBJ2-2	CAISPDLLYVDTGELFF
TRBV10-3	TRBJ2-7	CAISEMASYEQYF
TRBV7-9	TRBJ1-5	CASSRDLNQPQHF
TRBV20-1	TRBJ1-1	CSAREFIGAFF
TRBV6-1	TRBJ1-1	CASSFLPQNTEAFF
TRBV9	TRBJ2-2	CASSAIRRGKNTGELFF
TRBV5-5	TRBJ2-4	CASSLDWGRNIQYF
TRBV28	TRBJ2-7	CASSTNKGASYEQYF
TRBV27	TRBJ2-3	CASSLSWGTDTQYF
TRBV18	TRBJ2-3	CASSRTGGTDTQYF
TRBV7-6	TRBJ2-1	CASSLTGTSGALSYNEQFF
TRBV4-1	TRBJ2-1	CASSRVAGYNEQFF
TRBV4-1	TRBJ2-3	CASSQVYAGETDTQYF
TRBV6-2/TRBV6-3	TRBJ2-5	CASSYSLTSNQETQYF
TRBV3-1	TRBJ2-1	CASSQDSTGGNNEQFF
TRBV20-1	TRBJ2-1	CSARDRADEQFF
TRBV5-6	TRBJ2-1	CASSFMARVDEQFF
TRBV5-1	TRBJ2-3	CASSSRNTQYF
TRBV4-2	TRBJ2-7	CASSQELRSPLAGAYEQYF
TRBV7-2	TRBJ2-1	CASSLGVTLGDEQFF
TRBV7-9	TRBJ2-1	CASSSAERYGYNEQFF
TRBV7-2	TRBJ2-1	CASSFLAGARNEQFF
TRBV6-2/TRBV6-3	TRBJ1-5	CASSYSPWGSNQPQHF
TRBV9	TRBJ2-2	CASSVEGPGTGELFF
TRBV28	TRBJ2-1	CASSAPGASGSYEQFF
TRBV27	TRBJ1-4	CASSSTGKGHEKLFF
TRBV19	TRBJ2-7	CASSIGNSYEQYF
TRBV6-2/TRBV6-3	TRBJ2-7	CASSSQGLAGRHEQYF
TRBV4-3	TRBJ2-5	CASSQDGTSEQETQYF
TRBV7-2	TRBJ2-7	CASSLRTYEQYF
TRBV12-3/TRBV12-4	TRBJ2-3	CASRRLWPGAPKSTDTQYF
TRBV6-5	TRBJ1-1	CASSYVGLGTEAFF